A single sample is the source of the 3 T cell receptor beta chains below, sequenced in a study of T cell repertoires in ileal Crohn's disease. The protocol was immunoSEQ multiplex PCR, while the TCRdb copy is restricted to in-frame clones and leaves out a portion. This table has about 4,900 clones, around 86% appearing once. The sequencing input was ileal tissue. The receptors come from an adult with Crohn's disease.

V usage is TRBV9 and J usage is TRBJ2-7; 8 positions agree with TRBD2. Trimming removed 4 bases from V and 3 bases from J; junction bases left unmatched: 6. The germline V gene has CDR1 SGDLS and CDR2 YYNGEE. The CDR3 runs to 14 residues. The CDR3 region is CASSPGGVGYEQYF. The CDR3 region has the DNA TGTGCCAGCAGCCCCGGGGGGGTTGGCTACGAGCAGTACTTC.

V usage is TRBV30 and J usage is TRBJ1-2; D gene uncertain. CDR1 is GTSNPN, CDR2 SVGIG, per germline (reference sequence). V lost 0 bases to trimming and J lost 8 bases, with 16 bases between them. The CDR3 runs 14 residues. The CDR3 loop is CAWSVASSAYGYTF. CDR3 nucleotides: TGTGCCTGGAGTGTGGCTAGTAGCGCCTACGGCTACACCTTC.

This chain joins TRBV7-6 and TRBJ2-2, with 7 bases identical to TRBD1. CDR1 SGHVS and CDR2 FNYEAQ come from the germline V gene. V shed 5 bases and J 2 bases; nucleotides not matched to a gene: 8. This CDR3 comprises 16 residues. The CDR3 region is CASSRQTGTNTGELFF. CDR3 DNA sequence: TGTGCCAGCAGCCGCCAGACAGGGACCAACACCGGGGAGCTGTTTTTT.